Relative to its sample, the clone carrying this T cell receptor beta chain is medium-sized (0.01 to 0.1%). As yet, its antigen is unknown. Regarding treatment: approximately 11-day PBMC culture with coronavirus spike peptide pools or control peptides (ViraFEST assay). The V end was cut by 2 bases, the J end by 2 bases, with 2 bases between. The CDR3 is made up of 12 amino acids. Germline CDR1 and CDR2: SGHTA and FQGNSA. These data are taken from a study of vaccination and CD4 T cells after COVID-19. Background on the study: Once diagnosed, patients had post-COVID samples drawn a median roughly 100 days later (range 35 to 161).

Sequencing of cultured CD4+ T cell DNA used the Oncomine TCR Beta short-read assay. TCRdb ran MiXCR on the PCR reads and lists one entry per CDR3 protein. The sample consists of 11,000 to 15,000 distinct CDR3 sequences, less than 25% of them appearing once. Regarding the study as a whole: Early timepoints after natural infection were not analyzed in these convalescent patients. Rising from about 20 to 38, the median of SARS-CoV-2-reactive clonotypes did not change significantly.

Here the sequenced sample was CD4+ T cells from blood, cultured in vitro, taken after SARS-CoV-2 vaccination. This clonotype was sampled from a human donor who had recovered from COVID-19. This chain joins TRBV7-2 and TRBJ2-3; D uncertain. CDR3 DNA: TGTGCCAGCAGCTTATACACAGATACGCAGTATTTT. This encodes CASSLYTDTQYF.